This T cell receptor beta chain originates from a study of metastatic and nonmetastatic thyroid tumors. Overall study: It was across blood and tumor or nodule tissue from malignant and benign thyroid patients that repertoires were compared.

This clone was seen ten or more times. Thyroid surgery took place with no prior treatment in any patient. Germline values: CDR1 SQVTM, CDR2 ANQGSEA. The CDR3 is 14 residues long. The V end was cut by 4 bases, the J end by 2 bases, with 14 bases between. Methods used by the authors: Using the CDR3 differences seen across clinicopathological groups, the authors built a distant-metastasis classifier for papillary thyroid cancer, which was meant to discriminate distant-metastatic patients. TCRdb reprocessed the PCR reads via MiXCR. TCRdb's processing, not the study's, gives the V and J calls here. The sample lists over 35,000 clones, approximately 16% seen once, with approximately 10% in the top ten.

The V call is TRBV29-1, the J call TRBJ1-1; maybe TRBD1 (6 bases). This clonotype originated in a female donor with papillary thyroid cancer or a benign thyroid nodule (not recorded which). Some clones in this sample may be carry-over from other donors' samples. Input material: tumor tissue. Written as DNA, the CDR3 is TGCAGCGTTGTAGGGGCACAGGGTAACACTGAAGCTTTCTTT. Translation gives CSVVGAQGNTEAFF.